This T cell receptor beta chain was observed in a study of blood T cell repertoires in COVID-19. As for the study in general: T cells, B-cell-depleted T cells, or PBMCs supplied cDNA or gDNA.

Source study methods: Reference gene primers were amplified, and this amplification served to estimate nucleated cell counts. Data came from immunoSEQ multiplex PCR; TCRdb stores just in-frame clones and leaves some out. V, J and clone size are taken as reported in that table, and D and trimming were inferred from the DNA itself. The sample records some 99,000 clones, less than 85% being singletons. Germline V gene lookup returns CDR1 MNHEY and CDR2 SVGAGI. With 5 bases clipped from V and 8 bases from J, the junction kept 10 bases outside the gene matches. The CDR3 runs to 14 residues. The chain carries TRBV6-5 and TRBJ2-3; 7 nucleotides match TRBD1. Source material: peripheral blood. The sequence derives from a human donor in a cohort sampled during active or convalescent COVID-19. The CDR3 reads CASSRDRAPGTQYF. In DNA, the CDR3 is TGTGCCAGCAGTCGGGACAGAGCCCCCGGTACGCAGTATTTT.